A single sample is the source of the 13 T cell receptor beta chains below, sequenced in a study of lymphopenia after photon versus proton radiotherapy. Libraries were prepared by immunoSEQ multiplex PCR; TCRdb keeps only in-frame clonotypes and omits some of them. The sample shows over 50,000 clones, around 88% of them seen only once. This specimen consisted of peripheral blood, obtained from a patient treated with photon-based radiotherapy. All receptors derive from a man between 35 and 55 years old with gastric cancer.

The chain has TRBV7-9 and TRBJ1-1; weak D call: TRBD1 (5 bases). The germline V and J ends were trimmed by 1 base and 3 bases, with 9 bases remaining between them. Germline V gene sequence: CDR1 SEHNR, CDR2 FQNEAQ (reference sequence). The CDR3 is made up of 14 amino acids. CDR3 in amino acids: CASSLGGADTEAFF. CDR3 DNA sequence: TGTGCCAGCAGCTTAGGAGGGGCGGACACTGAAGCTTTCTTT. Supplemented by reference TRBV7-9 and TRBJ1-1, the full variable domain reads DTGVSQNPRHKITKRGQNVTFRCDPISEHNRLYWYRQTLGQGPEFLTYFQNEAQLEKSRLLSDRFSAERPKGSFSTLEIQRTEQGDSAMYLCASSLGGADTEAFFGQGTRLTVV.

This chain joins TRBV11-2 and TRBJ2-2, with TRBD2 as a possible D gene (6 bases). Looked up from germline, CDR1 is SGHAT and CDR2 is FQNNGV. The CDR3 totals 14 residues. Trimming took off 5 bases at V and 2 bases at J, with 9 bases between the two ends. CDR3 amino acids: CASSAGTNTGELFF. As DNA, the CDR3 is TGTGCCAGCAGCGCCGGGACTAACACCGGGGAGCTGTTTTTT.

V usage is TRBV5-1 and J usage is TRBJ2-6, with D perhaps TRBD1 (6 bases). Per the germline V gene, CDR1 is SGHRS and CDR2 is YFSETQ. The CDR3 has 15 amino acids. V dropped 4 bases and J dropped 0 bases, with 8 bases sitting between them. This CDR3 is CASSQDSSGANVLTF. Here the CDR3 DNA reads TGCGCCAGCAGCCAGGACAGCTCTGGGGCCAACGTCCTGACTTTC.

The chain carries TRBV4-1 and TRBJ2-3; 10 nucleotides match TRBD2. The CDR3 sequence is 17 residues long. The junction had 7 bases not matched to a gene; V was cut back by 1 base and J by 3 bases. Germline lookup yields CDR1 MGHRA and CDR2 YSYEKL. The CDR3 reads CASSQGGGTSATDTQYF. The DNA for the CDR3 is TGCGCCAGCAGCCAAGGGGGCGGGACTAGCGCTACAGATACGCAGTATTTT.

V is TRBV27 and J is TRBJ1-1; no firm D call. The CDR3 contains 15 residues. Germline values: CDR1 MNHEY, CDR2 SMNVEV (reference sequence). The V end was cut by 4 bases, the J end by 0 bases, with 12 bases between. The CDR3 DNA follows: TGTGCCAGCAGTTCCGGACCTTTCATGAACACTGAAGCTTTCTTT. Translating it yields CASSSGPFMNTEAFF.

The V call is TRBV6-1, the J call TRBJ2-1; possible D gene TRBD2, 6 bases. Per the germline V gene, CDR1 is MNHNS and CDR2 is SASEGT. Between the trimmed V and J ends, which lost 5 bases and 8 bases, there was a span of 10 bases. The CDR3 spans 12 residues. CDR3 DNA: TGTGCCAGCAGTCTCAGGGACTATGAGCAGTTCTTC. This encodes CASSLRDYEQFF.

This rearrangement joins TRBV30 to TRBJ1-6; D possibly corresponds to TRBD1 (5 bases). V was clipped by 2 bases and J by 9 bases, with 20 bases between them. In germline, CDR1 is GTSNPN, CDR2 SVGIG (reference sequence). The CDR3 has 16 residues. For the CDR3, the DNA is TGTGCCTGGAGTCCACTCACGCTGGGACGGGGTTCACCCCTCCACTTT. Amino acid sequence: CAWSPLTLGRGSPLHF.

In this sample, this clone turned up once. V usage is TRBV29-1 and J usage is TRBJ2-7, with no clear D. Trimming stripped 7 bases from V and 6 bases from J, with 19 bases between. The CDR3 sequence is 13 residues long. Germline values: CDR1 SQVTM, CDR2 ANQGSEA. The CDR3 nucleotides read TGCAGCGCCCTTGCCCAGACCGCCGGCGAGCAGTACTTC. Translating it yields CSALAQTAGEQYF.

The genes are TRBV19 and TRBJ2-2; 7 nucleotides line up with TRBD2. J gave up 3 bases and V 5 bases, and 3 bases lay outside the gene matches. The germline V gene encodes CDR1 LNHDA and CDR2 SQIVND (reference sequence). This CDR3 has 14 residues. CDR3 in amino acids: CASSLRGDTGELFF. The CDR3 region has the DNA TGTGCCAGTAGTCTTCGGGGGGACACCGGGGAGCTGTTTTTT. The whole variable domain, remainder taken from reference TRBV19 and TRBJ2-2, is DGGITQSPKYLFRKEGQNVTLSCEQNLNHDAMYWYRQDPGQGLRLIYYSQIVNDFQKGDIAEGYSVSREKKESFPLTVTSAQKNPTAFYLCASSLRGDTGELFFGEGSRLTVL.

A single count supports this clone. The chain carries TRBV7-8 and TRBJ1-5, with 7 positions matching TRBD1. V shed 4 bases and J 7 bases; nucleotides not matched to a gene: 4. Germline V gene lookup returns CDR1 SGHVS and CDR2 FQNEAQ. This CDR3 spans 13 amino acids. The CDR3 here is CASSSGDRQPQHF. CDR3 in DNA: TGTGCCAGCAGCTCCGGGGACAGACAGCCCCAGCATTTT.

V is TRBV19 and J is TRBJ1-1, with TRBD1 matching over 7 bases. With 5 bases clipped from V and 1 base from J, the junction kept 1 base outside the gene matches. The CDR3 length is 13 residues. Per germline, CDR1 LNHDA and CDR2 SQIVND (reference sequence). CDR3 nucleotide sequence: TGTGCCAGTAGTGGGGACAGGAACACTGAAGCTTTCTTT. Protein sequence: CASSGDRNTEAFF.

The chain is built from TRBV5-4 and TRBJ2-3; 12 positions agree with TRBD2. The CDR3 has 18 amino acids. Germline CDR1 and CDR2: SGHNT and YYREEE (reference sequence). After removal of 4 bases from V and 3 bases from J, the junction contained 12 bases not matched to a gene. CDR3 in amino acids: CASSPRTSGAGSTDTQYF. DNA for the CDR3: TGTGCCAGCAGCCCGAGGACTAGCGGGGCGGGGTCGACAGATACGCAGTATTTT.

This chain connects TRBV7-2 to TRBJ1-3; no definite D call. There are 11 residues in the CDR3. CDR1 SGHTA and CDR2 FQGNSA come from the germline V gene. The ends were cut back, 6 bases at V and 3 bases at J, with 3 bases in the middle. This chain's CDR3 is CASRSGNTIYF. The CDR3 nucleotides read TGTGCCAGCAGAAGTGGAAACACCATATATTTT.